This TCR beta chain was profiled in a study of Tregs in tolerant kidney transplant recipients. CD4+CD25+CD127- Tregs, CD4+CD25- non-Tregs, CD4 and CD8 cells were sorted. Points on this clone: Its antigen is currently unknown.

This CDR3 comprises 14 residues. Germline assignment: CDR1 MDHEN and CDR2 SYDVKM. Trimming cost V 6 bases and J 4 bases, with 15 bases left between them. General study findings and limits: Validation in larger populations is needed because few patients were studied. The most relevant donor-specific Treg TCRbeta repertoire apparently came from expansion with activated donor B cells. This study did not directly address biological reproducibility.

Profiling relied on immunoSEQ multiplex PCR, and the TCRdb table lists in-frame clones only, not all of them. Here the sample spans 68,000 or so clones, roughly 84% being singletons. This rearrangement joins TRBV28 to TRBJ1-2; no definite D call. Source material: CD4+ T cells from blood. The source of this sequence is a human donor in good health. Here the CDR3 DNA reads TGTGCCAGCAGCTTCAGTTCCGTGGGCTATGGCTACACCTTC. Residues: CASSFSSVGYGYTF.